Listed below are T cell receptor beta chains from one sample, sequenced in a study of shared clonotypes between healthy human individuals. The method was immunoSEQ multiplex PCR; TCRdb's version includes in-frame clones alone and lacks a portion of them. Among approximately 1,000,000 clones listed, around 77% were seen once. Source material: memory CD4+ T cells from PBMCs. The source is a young man in good health. Some clones in this sample may be carry-over from other donors' samples. Both conserved end residues are part of each CDR3. The order of the fields is V gene, D gene, J gene, clone size, CDR3 DNA, CDR3 protein. A D gene is named only where the DNA matches it firmly. Clone size is given for some rows only: seen once, a few or many times, or a class if the clone is expanded.

TRBV27	-	TRBJ1-4	-	TGTGCCAGCAGTTCGTACAGGGTTGGGGGTGAAAAACTGTTTTTT	CASSSYRVGGEKLFF
TRBV30	-	TRBJ1-5	-	TGTGCCTGCAAGGGTATGGACGCCCAGCATTTT	CACKGMDAQHF
TRBV18	-	TRBJ1-1	-	TGTGCCAGCTCACCACAACTAGATAACACTGAAGCTTTCTTT	CASSPQLDNTEAFF
TRBV5-1	-	TRBJ1-1	few	TGCGCCAGCAGCTGGGGGCTAATCGGGTACACTGAAGCTTTCTTT	CASSWGLIGYTEAFF
TRBV11-3	-	TRBJ2-2	-	TGTGCCAGCTCCGCCACCGGGGAGCTGTTTTTT	CASSATGELFF
TRBV18	-	TRBJ2-1	-	TGTGCCAGCTCACCACCGTTGCGAGAGGGGCAGTTCTTC	CASSPPLREGQFF
TRBV7-2	TRBD2	TRBJ2-5	once	TGTGCCAGCAGCCGTCTAGCGGGAAGGGAGACCCAGTACTTC	CASSRLAGRETQYF
TRBV7-6	TRBD2	TRBJ2-5	-	TGTGCCAGCAGCTTAGCCACCCGACTAGCGGGAGAGACCCAGTACTTC	CASSLATRLAGETQYF
TRBV5-6	-	TRBJ1-3	-	TGTGCCAGCAGCTTGGGCAGGGCTGGAAACACCATATATTTT	CASSLGRAGNTIYF
TRBV5-1	TRBD1	TRBJ2-2	-	TGCGCCAGCAGCATGACAGGGGCGAACACCGGGGAGCTGTTTTTT	CASSMTGANTGELFF
TRBV11-3	TRBD2	TRBJ2-3	-	TGTGCCAGCAGCTTGTCGGCGGGAGTCACAGATACGCAGTATTTT	CASSLSAGVTDTQYF
TRBV18	-	TRBJ1-5	once	TGTGCCAGCTCCCGACAGCCACTTTATCAGCCCCAGCATTTT	CASSRQPLYQPQHF
TRBV6-5	-	TRBJ2-5	-	TGTGCCAGCAGTTGGACCACAGGTCGACAAGAGACCCAGTACTTC	CASSWTTGRQETQYF
TRBV28	-	TRBJ1-5	-	TGTGCCAGCAGGCGCAGTGGGGGGAGCAATCAGCCCCAGCATTTT	CASRRSGGSNQPQHF
TRBV14	-	TRBJ2-3	many	TGTGCCAGCAGCCAAGGGGTGGTGTTAGAAGCTACAGATACGCAGTATTTT	CASSQGVVLEATDTQYF
TRBV7-2	-	TRBJ2-7	few	TGTGCCAGCAGCCCCCGGGGTGGCTACGAGCAGTACTTC	CASSPRGGYEQYF
TRBV28	TRBD1	TRBJ2-7	-	TGTGCCAGCAGTTACGGGACAGGGTCCTACGAGCAGTACTTC	CASSYGTGSYEQYF
TRBV27	-	TRBJ2-7	-	TGTGCCAGCAGTTTTGGACATTTTGTGGGCGAGCAGTACTTC	CASSFGHFVGEQYF
TRBV29-1	TRBD1	TRBJ1-2	-	TGCAGCGCCGGGACAGGGAGGTTGATCACCTTC	CSAGTGRLITF
TRBV25-1	-	TRBJ2-1	-	TGTGCCAGCAGTGCAAGGGGACGTCCTGGCAATGAGCAGTTCTTC	CASSARGRPGNEQFF
TRBV5-5	-	TRBJ1-4	-	TGTGCCAGCGGCCGGGGCACCGGCAATGAAAAACTGTTTTTT	CASGRGTGNEKLFF
TRBV9	-	TRBJ2-7	-	TGTGCCAGCAGCGTTGGGTCCGAGCAGTACTTC	CASSVGSEQYF
TRBV5-1	TRBD1	TRBJ1-1	-	TGCGCCAGCAGCTTGAGACAGGGGTGGACTGAAGCTTTCTTT	CASSLRQGWTEAFF
TRBV14	-	TRBJ1-4	-	TGTGCCAGCAGCCAAGATGTCAGAACCACCACTAATGAAAAACTGTTTTTT	CASSQDVRTTTNEKLFF
TRBV9	-	TRBJ2-1	-	TGTGCCAGCAGCGGTAGTTTGAATTCCTACAATGAGCAGTTCTTC	CASSGSLNSYNEQFF
TRBV28	TRBD2	TRBJ2-7	-	TGTGCCAGCAGTCAACTAGCGGCCCTCTACGAGCAGTACTTC	CASSQLAALYEQYF
TRBV28	TRBD1	TRBJ2-5	few	TGTGCCAGCAGTTTACGAGACAGGGTCCAAGAGACCCAGTACTTC	CASSLRDRVQETQYF
TRBV6-1	TRBD1	TRBJ1-1	-	TGTGCCACCAATGACAGGGCGGACACTGAAGCTTTCTTT	CATNDRADTEAFF
TRBV2	TRBD1	TRBJ1-5	-	TGTGCCAGCAGTGAAGAAACAGGGGGGGTTCAGCCCCAGCATTTT	CASSEETGGVQPQHF
TRBV5-1	TRBD2	TRBJ2-1	-	TGCGCCAGCAGCCCCTGGGGTTTGGCGGGAGTTCTATATGAGCAGTTCTTC	CASSPWGLAGVLYEQFF
TRBV13	-	TRBJ1-1	-	TGTGCCAGCAGGGACTGGGTGGTGTCGGAAGCTTTCTTT	CASRDWVVSEAFF
TRBV18	TRBD1	TRBJ2-7	-	TGTGCCAGCTCACCAGGGACAGGATCCTACGAGCAGTACTTC	CASSPGTGSYEQYF
TRBV27	-	TRBJ2-2	-	TGTGCCAGCAGTTTATCGATGAACAGGGCGGGGGACGGGGAGCTGTTTTTT	CASSLSMNRAGDGELFF
TRBV5-1	TRBD2	TRBJ2-1	-	TGCGCCAGCAGATTCCTAGCGGGAGGGCCCAATGAGCAGTTCTTC	CASRFLAGGPNEQFF
TRBV4-2	-	TRBJ1-5	-	TGTGCCAGCAGCCAAGGGGGGGATCAGCCCCAGCATTTT	CASSQGGDQPQHF
TRBV7-2	-	TRBJ2-1	-	TGTGCCAGCAGCTTAGATAACCCCCTACCCCCTGCAGACGAGCAGTTCTTC	CASSLDNPLPPADEQFF
TRBV11-1	-	TRBJ2-6	once	TGTGCCAGCAGCCACTGGGACGGTATCTCTGGGGCCAACGTCCTGACTTTC	CASSHWDGISGANVLTF
TRBV7-7	-	TRBJ2-7	-	TGTGCCAGCAGCCCCGGACCCTCACCCTCCTACGAGCAGTACTTC	CASSPGPSPSYEQYF
TRBV5-1	-	TRBJ2-7	-	TGCGCCAGCAGCTTGGTAGGGGGAGCGGGGAGCTACGAGCAGTACTTC	CASSLVGGAGSYEQYF
TRBV28	-	TRBJ2-7	-	TGTGCCAGCAGCCAAACCCACACCCCCCCCGCCGAGCAGTACTTC	CASSQTHTPPAEQYF
TRBV9	-	TRBJ1-3	-	TGTGCCAGCAGCCTCCTCGGGGGGCAGGGGAGGGCTGGAAACACCATATATTTT	CASSLLGGQGRAGNTIYF
TRBV25-1	-	TRBJ2-3	few	TGTGCCAGCAGATCAGACAGAGACACAGATACGCAGTATTTT	CASRSDRDTDTQYF
TRBV25-1	-	TRBJ2-4	-	TGTGCCAGCAGTGAATTGGACAAAAACATTCAGTACTTC	CASSELDKNIQYF
TRBV18	-	TRBJ2-5	many	TGTGCCAGCTCACCTCGGGACGGGGAGACCCAGTACTTC	CASSPRDGETQYF
TRBV15	-	TRBJ2-6	once	TGTGCCACCAGCAGAGCTGGCGGGGCCAACGTCCTGACTTTC	CATSRAGGANVLTF
TRBV4-2	-	TRBJ1-2	-	TGTGCCAGCAGCCCCCTCGGGACACTATATGGCTACACCTTC	CASSPLGTLYGYTF
TRBV28	-	TRBJ2-2	-	TGTGCCATCCACTCCCCCTGGGGAGAATCCGGGGAGCTGTTTTTT	CAIHSPWGESGELFF
TRBV25-1	-	TRBJ1-1	once	TGTGCCAGCCGAACCGGACAGATAAACACTGAAGCTTTCTTT	CASRTGQINTEAFF
TRBV25-1	-	TRBJ2-5	-	TGTGCCAGCAGTGGGCAGGTTGGAGAGACCCAGTACTTC	CASSGQVGETQYF
TRBV29-1	TRBD1	TRBJ1-6	-	TGCAGCGTTGTTAACAGGGGGCCACACTCCTATAATTCACCCCTCCACTTT	CSVVNRGPHSYNSPLHF
TRBV5-4	-	TRBJ2-3	-	TGTGCCAGCAGCTTGGTCTTGCAGGCAGATACGCAGTATTTT	CASSLVLQADTQYF
TRBV4-2	-	TRBJ2-7	-	TGTGCCAGCAGAAATTTAACGAGCTACGAGCAGTACTTC	CASRNLTSYEQYF
TRBV14	-	TRBJ2-4	-	TGTGCCAGCAGCCCGCAAGGGGCGGCCAAAAACATTCAGTACTTC	CASSPQGAAKNIQYF